The next 25 T cell receptor beta chains were all read from a single sample in a study of vaccination and CD4 T cells after COVID-19. Cultured CD4+ T cell DNA underwent sequencing with the Oncomine TCR Beta short-read assay. TCRdb reprocessed the PCR reads via MiXCR and lists one record per CDR3 protein. The data show about 25,000 distinct CDR3 sequences, 35% to 55% seen once. The antigens for these receptors are not known. Treatment given: approximately nine-day PBMC culture with coronavirus spike peptide pools or control peptides (ViraFEST assay). The specimen was CD4+ T cells from blood, cultured in vitro. All receptors come from a human donor who had recovered from COVID-19.

This clonotype was observed a single time. V gene TRBV14 combines with J gene TRBJ2-7; 7 bases are a match to TRBD1. The CDR3 has 12 amino acids. With 3 bases clipped from V and 6 bases from J, the junction kept 2 bases outside the gene matches. CDR1 and CDR2 from the germline V gene are SGHDN and FVKESK. CDR3 nucleotide sequence: TGTGCCAGCAGCCAGACAGGGATCGAGCAGTACTTC. It yields the protein CASSQTGIEQYF.

CDR3 sequence reads: CASKRRGAQETQYF. The CDR3 DNA sequence: TGTGCCAGTAAGAGACGGGGGGCCCAAGAGACCCAGTACTTC. V is TRBV2 and J is TRBJ2-5, with TRBD2 as a possible D gene (7 bases). This CDR3 spans 14 amino acids. V lost 9 bases and J 1 base, leaving 15 bases between the germline ends. Germline values: CDR1 SNHLY, CDR2 FYNNEI.

A few counts support this clonotype. V is TRBV15 and J is TRBJ2-7; 9 bases align to TRBD1. With V trimmed by 4 bases and J by 1 base, 5 bases remained unmatched. This CDR3 is built from 15 residues. CDR1 and CDR2 from the germline V gene are LNHNV and YYDKDF (reference sequence). This CDR3 reads CATSTGTGWSYEQYF. The CDR3, as DNA: TGTGCCACCAGCACTGGGACAGGGTGGTCCTACGAGCAGTACTTC.

This clonotype was seen a few times. The chain carries TRBV20-1 and TRBJ2-1; 9 bases agree with TRBD2. Unmatched junction bases numbered 6, after V lost 2 bases and J lost 7 bases. Germline V gives CDR1 DFQATT, CDR2 SNEGSKA (reference sequence). This CDR3 has 14 residues. CDR3 coding DNA: TGCAGTGCTAGATCAGCGGGAGGTAGGAATGAGCAGTTCTTC. It encodes CSARSAGGRNEQFF.

This rearrangement joins TRBV5-4 to TRBJ2-2, with 7 bases matching TRBD2. The CDR3 is made up of 16 amino acids. Trimming took 7 bases from V and 3 from J; bases not matched to a gene: 12. The V gene's germline CDR1 is SGHNT and CDR2 YYREEE (reference sequence). CDR3 amino acids: CASGPLVGRYTGELFF. The CDR3 DNA is TGTGCCAGCGGGCCACTGGTCGGGAGGTACACCGGGGAGCTGTTTTTT.

This chain links TRBV18 with TRBJ2-7; the match to TRBD1 covers 7 bases. With V trimmed by 6 bases and J by 3 bases, 8 bases remained unmatched. The CDR3 totals 14 residues. Germline values: CDR1 KGHSH, CDR2 LQKENI. The CDR3 DNA reads as TGTGCCAGCTCGCCGGGGACAGCTTTCTACGAGCAGTACTTC. It encodes CASSPGTAFYEQYF.

The chain couples TRBV20-1 to TRBJ2-7, with TRBD2 identical over 13 bases. This CDR3 contains 12 residues. Germline-derived CDR1 and CDR2 are DFQATT and SNEGSKA (reference sequence). The V segment lost 8 bases and the J segment 6 bases; nucleotides outside the gene matches: 4. CDR3 amino acids: CSLTSGGSEQYF. In DNA form, the CDR3 reads TGCAGTCTGACTAGCGGGGGGTCCGAGCAGTACTTC.

V is TRBV7-2 and J is TRBJ2-5; possibly TRBD2 for D (6 bases). The length of the CDR3 is 16 residues. V gave up 4 bases and J gave up 2 bases, with 17 bases separating them. Germline CDR1 reads SGHTA; CDR2 reads FQGNSA. This CDR3 is CASSSALWAGQETQYF. The DNA for the CDR3 is TGTGCCAGCAGCTCAGCCCTATGGGCGGGACAAGAGACCCAGTACTTC.

This clonotype has more than one count but fewer than ten. The V gene is TRBV20-1, the J gene TRBJ2-1, with 7 nucleotides matching TRBD1. The CDR3 runs 16 residues. The J segment lost 4 bases and the V segment lost 1 base, leaving 10 bases of the junction unmatched. The germline V gene has CDR1 DFQATT and CDR2 SNEGSKA (reference sequence). The CDR3 DNA reads TGCAGTGCTAGAGGAGACAAGGGGGCAAGGTACAATGAGCAGTTCTTC. It yields the protein CSARGDKGARYNEQFF.

This clonotype showed up just a few times. The chain joins TRBV6-5 to TRBJ1-2; TRBD1 might be the D (6 bases). The V end was cut by 2 bases, the J end by 2 bases, with 9 bases between. The CDR3 is made up of 14 amino acids. Germline V gene sequence: CDR1 MNHEY, CDR2 SVGAGI. CDR3 region: CASSYRGSNYGYTF. CDR3 coding DNA: TGTGCCAGCAGTTACAGGGGGTCAAACTATGGCTACACCTTC.

Of note for this clonotype: No conserved phenylalanine or tryptophan ends this CDR3, so it is likely a read error. J is TRBJ1-5 and V is TRBV6-2 or TRBV6-3; TRBD1 matches at 9 bases. The junction had 10 bases not matched to a gene; V was cut back by 6 bases and J by 7 bases. Looked up from germline, CDR1 is MNHEY and CDR2 is SVGEGT. The CDR3 consists of 15 residues. This CDR3 reads CASSWPGQGRQPQHL. Written as DNA, the CDR3 is TGTGCCAGCAGCTGGCCGGGACAGGGACGGCAGCCCCAGCATCTT.

The rearrangement joins TRBV15 to TRBJ2-7; 9 bases match TRBD2. The V gene's germline CDR1 is LNHNV and CDR2 YYDKDF (reference sequence). The junction had 2 bases not matched to a gene; V was cut back by 3 bases and J by 2 bases. The CDR3 extends over 14 amino acids. CDR3 sequence reads: CATSRTSGTYEQYF. CDR3 nucleotides: TGTGCCACCAGCAGGACTAGCGGAACCTACGAGCAGTACTTC.

In DNA form, the CDR3 reads TGTGCCAGCAGCTTAGCGGACAGACTTTCTAATTCACCCCTCCACTTT. It is translated as CASSLADRLSNSPLHF. The V gene is TRBV11-3, the J gene TRBJ1-6, with a possible D match to TRBD1 (6 bases). The V gene's germline CDR1 is SGHNT and CDR2 YENEEA. The CDR3 is made up of 16 amino acids. Trimming stripped 1 base from V and 6 bases from J, with 13 bases between.

This clonotype was recorded a few times. V and J are TRBV20-1 and TRBJ1-1; 9 bases agree with TRBD1. With V trimmed by 6 bases and J by 4 bases, 6 bases remained unmatched. CDR1 and CDR2 (germline): DFQATT, SNEGSKA (reference sequence). CDR3 length equals 13 residues. The CDR3 nucleotides read TGCAGTGCGAGTAGACAGGGGGGCACTGAAGCTTTCTTT. Its protein is CSASRQGGTEAFF.

The chain has TRBV5-4 and TRBJ1-2; D unresolved. The germline V gene encodes CDR1 SGHNT and CDR2 YYREEE (reference sequence). The CDR3 length is 14 residues. V was shortened by 2 bases and J by 2 bases, with 10 bases between the two germline ends. CDR3 protein: CASSLGDINYGYTF. CDR3 in DNA: TGTGCCAGCAGCTTAGGAGATATAAACTATGGCTACACCTTC.

This chain connects TRBV6-2 or TRBV6-3 to TRBJ2-7; TRBD2 agrees at 14 bases. Germline assignment: CDR1 MNHEY and CDR2 SVGEGT. V lost 6 bases and J lost 4; bases outside the gene matches: 14. This CDR3 is 18 amino acids long. The CDR3 nucleotides are TGTGCCAGCAGCTACCAGAAAGGGACTAGCGGGAGTCGGTACGAGCAGTACTTC. Its protein is CASSYQKGTSGSRYEQYF.

The chain uses TRBV20-1 and TRBJ2-1; 7 bases line up with TRBD2. J lost 1 base, V lost 6 bases, and 9 bases had no gene match. There are 15 residues in the CDR3. Germline V CDR1 and CDR2: DFQATT, SNEGSKA (reference sequence). CDR3 in DNA: TGCAGTGCCGGAGGGGCTAGCGGATCCTACAATGAGCAGTTCTTC. Its protein product is CSAGGASGSYNEQFF.

Only a few counts were recorded for this clonotype. The chain recombines TRBV5-1 with TRBJ2-7; 7 bases line up with TRBD1. From germline, CDR1 is SGHRS and CDR2 YFSETQ. V shed 4 bases, J shed 3 bases, and the junction held 7 bases outside the gene matches. The CDR3 consists of 14 residues. The CDR3 reads CASSHRDRNYEQYF. The CDR3 DNA follows: TGCGCCAGCAGCCACCGGGACAGAAACTACGAGCAGTACTTC.

The chain combines TRBV12-5 with TRBJ2-3, with D perhaps being TRBD1 or TRBD2 (6 bases each). This CDR3 is 13 amino acids long. Germline V gene lookup returns CDR1 LGHNT and CDR2 FRNRAP. The ends were cut back, 1 base at V and 8 bases at J, with 10 bases in the middle. The CDR3 DNA sequence: TGTGCTAGTGGTTTGGCCAAGGGGGGTACGCAGTATTTT. Its translation is CASGLAKGGTQYF.

The chain carries TRBV20-1 and TRBJ2-1, with 11 bases that match TRBD2. The CDR3 has 15 amino acids. V dropped 3 bases and J dropped 7; count of bases not matched to a gene: 8. The germline V gene encodes CDR1 DFQATT and CDR2 SNEGSKA (reference sequence). This CDR3 is CSASATGLAVNEQFF. The CDR3 DNA is TGCAGTGCTAGTGCAACGGGACTAGCGGTGAATGAGCAGTTCTTC.

The chain is built from TRBV7-9 and TRBJ2-1; 8 bases map to TRBD1. J lost 7 bases, V lost 3 bases, and 8 bases had no gene match. The CDR3 loop spans 15 amino acids. From germline, CDR1 is SEHNR and CDR2 FQNEAQ (reference sequence). CDR3 sequence: CASSLDRVLGNEQFF. Here the CDR3 DNA reads TGTGCCAGCAGCTTGGACAGGGTCTTAGGTAATGAGCAGTTCTTC. Supplemented by reference TRBV7-9 and TRBJ2-1, the full variable domain reads DTGVSQNPRHKITKRGQNVTFRCDPISEHNRLYWYRQTLGQGPEFLTYFQNEAQLEKSRLLSDRFSAERPKGSFSTLEIQRTEQGDSAMYLCASSLDRVLGNEQFFGPGTRLTVL.

This clonotype has more than one count but fewer than ten. CDR3 amino acids: CASSPPSRQPGELFF. CDR3 bases: TGTGCCAGCAGTCCCCCATCTCGTCAGCCCGGGGAGCTGTTTTTT. The rearrangement joins TRBV27 to TRBJ2-2, with no clear D. This CDR3 has 15 residues. Germline V gives CDR1 MNHEY, CDR2 SMNVEV (reference sequence). Trimming took 5 bases from V and 6 from J, leaving 16 bases between them.

This rearrangement joins TRBV7-2 to TRBJ2-3; 8 bases fit TRBD2. The CDR3 consists of 16 residues. Losses at the gene ends were 5 bases for V and 0 bases for J; bases not matched to a gene: 7. Per the germline V gene, CDR1 is SGHTA and CDR2 is FQGNSA. This chain's CDR3 is CASSPSAGGSTDTQYF. In DNA form, the CDR3 reads TGTGCCAGCAGCCCTTCGGCGGGAGGTAGCACAGATACGCAGTATTTT.

The chain links TRBV20-1 to TRBJ2-5; 7 bases fit TRBD1. Looked up from germline, CDR1 is DFQATT and CDR2 is SNEGSKA (reference sequence). This CDR3 has 14 amino acids. The trim removed 6 bases at V and 5 bases at J, leaving 12 bases unmatched. CDR3 in amino acids: CSARQGLGRETQYF. In DNA, the CDR3 is TGCAGTGCCAGACAGGGATTGGGCCGGGAGACCCAGTACTTC.

The rearrangement links TRBV18 to TRBJ2-3; a weak D match, TRBD2 (6 bases). The V end lost 4 bases, the J end lost 6 bases, and 20 bases lay between the germline ends. CDR1 and CDR2 from the germline V gene are KGHSH and LQKENI. This CDR3 comprises 16 residues. In nucleotides, the CDR3 is TGTGCCAGCTCACGCATTCGGGAGAGACAATCCGATACGCAGTATTTT. It encodes CASSRIRERQSDTQYF.